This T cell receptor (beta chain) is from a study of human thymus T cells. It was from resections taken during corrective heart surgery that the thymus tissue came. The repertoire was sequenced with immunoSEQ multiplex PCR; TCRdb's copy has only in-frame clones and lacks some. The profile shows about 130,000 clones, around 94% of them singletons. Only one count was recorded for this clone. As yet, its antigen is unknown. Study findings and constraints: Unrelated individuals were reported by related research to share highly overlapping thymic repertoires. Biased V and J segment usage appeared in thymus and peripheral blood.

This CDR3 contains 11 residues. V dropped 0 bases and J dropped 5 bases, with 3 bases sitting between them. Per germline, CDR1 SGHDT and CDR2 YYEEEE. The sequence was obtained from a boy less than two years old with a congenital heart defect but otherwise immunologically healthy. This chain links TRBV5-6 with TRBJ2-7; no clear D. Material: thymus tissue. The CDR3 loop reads CASSLADEQYF. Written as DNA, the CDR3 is TGTGCCAGCAGCTTGGCCGACGAGCAGTACTTC. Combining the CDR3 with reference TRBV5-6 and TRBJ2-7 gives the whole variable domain DAGVTQSPTHLIKTRGQQVTLRCSPKSGHDTVSWYQQALGQGPQFIFQYYEEEERQRGNFPDRFSGHQFPNYSSELNVNALLLGDSALYLCASSLADEQYFGPGTRLTVT.